These T cell receptor beta chains were read from a single sample in a study of early T cells in non-severe SARS-CoV-2 infection. One entry per CDR3 protein, called by TCRdb with MiXCR from the 5' RACE reads. The table records about 120,000 distinct CDR3 sequences, around 13% of them present only once. Sequencing was performed on whole blood, taken at baseline. The receptors originated from an adult who was a healthcare worker with PCR-confirmed SARS-CoV-2 infection or an uninfected control (not recorded which). The CDR3 runs from the conserved cysteine through the conserved F or W. Fields, in order: CDR3 DNA, CDR3 protein, D gene, V gene, J gene, clone size. D genes are given only for firm matches. Some rows have no size entry. The others give once, few or many, or a class for an expanded clone.

CDR3nt: TGCGCCAGCAGCTGGACTAGCGGGAGGATGTTTTACAATGAGCAGTTCTTC
CDR3aa: CASSWTSGRMFYNEQFF
d_gene: TRBD2
v_gene: TRBV4-1
j_gene: TRBJ2-1
abundance: few

CDR3nt: TGTGCCAGCAGTTTCGGGACTACCAACAATGAGCAGTTCTTC
CDR3aa: CASSFGTTNNEQFF
d_gene: TRBD2
v_gene: TRBV27
j_gene: TRBJ2-1
abundance: -

CDR3nt: TGCGCCAGCAGTCACTACAGGGCCGGGGGGGCCAACGTCCTGACTTTC
CDR3aa: CASSHYRAGGANVLTF
d_gene: -
v_gene: TRBV23-1
j_gene: TRBJ2-6
abundance: many

CDR3nt: TGTGCCAGTACTCCAACCCGGGACACAACCTACGAGCAGTACTTC
CDR3aa: CASTPTRDTTYEQYF
d_gene: -
v_gene: TRBV25-1
j_gene: TRBJ2-7
abundance: many

CDR3nt: TGTGCCAGCAGCTACACGCGGACTGAAGCTTTCTTT
CDR3aa: CASSYTRTEAFF
d_gene: -
v_gene: TRBV5-6
j_gene: TRBJ1-1
abundance: few

CDR3nt: TGTGCCAGCAGCCAAGAGGGGGGAGTTGAGTTCTTC
CDR3aa: CASSQEGGVEFF
d_gene: -
v_gene: TRBV3-1
j_gene: TRBJ2-1
abundance: few

CDR3nt: TGCGCCAGCAGCCCAGGGAACGGAATGAACACTGAAGCTTTCTTT
CDR3aa: CASSPGNGMNTEAFF
d_gene: -
v_gene: TRBV4-1
j_gene: TRBJ1-1
abundance: few

CDR3nt: TGTGCCAGCAGCCCTCGAGAGGGAGAGCAGTACTTC
CDR3aa: CASSPREGEQYF
d_gene: -
v_gene: TRBV3-1
j_gene: TRBJ2-7
abundance: few

CDR3nt: TGTGCCAGCAGTGCGACTAGCGGGGGCCCCTTCTACGAGCAGTACTTC
CDR3aa: CASSATSGGPFYEQYF
d_gene: TRBD2
v_gene: TRBV2
j_gene: TRBJ2-7
abundance: -

CDR3nt: TGTGCCAGCACTCTGGAAAGAAACACCATATATTTT
CDR3aa: CASTLERNTIYF
d_gene: -
v_gene: TRBV7-9
j_gene: TRBJ1-3
abundance: -

CDR3nt: TGTGCCAGCAGTTACTCAGCCGGGACTAGCGGGAGGAGGACCGGGGAGCTGTTTTTT
CDR3aa: CASSYSAGTSGRRTGELFF
d_gene: TRBD2
v_gene: TRBV6-2/TRBV6-3
j_gene: TRBJ2-2
abundance: few

CDR3nt: TGCAGTGCGGACCAGACTAGCGGGAGGGCCTTC
CDR3aa: CSADQTSGRAF
d_gene: TRBD2
v_gene: TRBV20-1
j_gene: TRBJ2-3
abundance: few

CDR3nt: TGCGCCAGCAGTGTTTCTGGCAGGGCGAACACTGAAGCTTTCTTT
CDR3aa: CASSVSGRANTEAFF
d_gene: -
v_gene: TRBV10-2
j_gene: TRBJ1-1
abundance: -

CDR3nt: TGTGCCAGCAGTAATCCTAGCGAGGGGCCAGATACGCAGTATTTT
CDR3aa: CASSNPSEGPDTQYF
d_gene: -
v_gene: TRBV28
j_gene: TRBJ2-3
abundance: -

CDR3nt: TGTGCCAGCAGCCTACGCGCAGGGATTTCCTACGAGCAGTACTTC
CDR3aa: CASSLRAGISYEQYF
d_gene: -
v_gene: TRBV14
j_gene: TRBJ2-7
abundance: few

CDR3nt: TGTGCCAGCAGCCTTGAGGGTGGACTAGCCAAAAACACTCAGTACTTC
CDR3aa: CASSLEGGLAKNTQYF
d_gene: TRBD2
v_gene: TRBV7-9
j_gene: TRBJ2-4
abundance: -

CDR3nt: TGTGCCAGCAGTCCCCAGCCAGGTAGCGGGGGCAATGAGCAGTTCTTC
CDR3aa: CASSPQPGSGGNEQFF
d_gene: TRBD2
v_gene: TRBV2
j_gene: TRBJ2-1
abundance: -

CDR3nt: TGTGCCAGCAGCCACCAATCTGCTCGCACTGAAGCTTTCTTT
CDR3aa: CASSHQSARTEAFF
d_gene: -
v_gene: TRBV16
j_gene: TRBJ1-1
abundance: few

CDR3nt: TGTGCCAGCAGCTTAGGGGTGGGCAGGGCGAACACTGAAGTTTTCTTT
CDR3aa: CASSLGVGRANTEVFF
d_gene: -
v_gene: TRBV7-9
j_gene: TRBJ1-1
abundance: -

CDR3nt: TGTGCCACCAGTGACCCCAAACCGGGACGGGACAATGAGCAGTTCTTC
CDR3aa: CATSDPKPGRDNEQFF
d_gene: -
v_gene: TRBV24-1
j_gene: TRBJ2-1
abundance: many

CDR3nt: TGTGCCAGCAGTCCACAATCACGACGACACCAGAGGGGGTCCTACAATGAGCAGTTCTTC
CDR3aa: CASSPQSRRHQRGSYNEQFF
d_gene: -
v_gene: TRBV14
j_gene: TRBJ2-1
abundance: few

CDR3nt: TGTGCCATCAGCTCAGCGGGGGGCACAGATACGCAGTATTTT
CDR3aa: CAISSAGGTDTQYF
d_gene: TRBD2
v_gene: TRBV10-3
j_gene: TRBJ2-3
abundance: -

CDR3nt: TGTGCCAGCAGTTTAGCAGAACCGGCAGCTTCCTATGGCTACACCTTC
CDR3aa: CASSLAEPAASYGYTF
d_gene: -
v_gene: TRBV12-3/TRBV12-4
j_gene: TRBJ1-2
abundance: -

CDR3nt: TGTGCCAGCAGCAGCGTGGCGAACAATGAGCAGTTCTTC
CDR3aa: CASSSVANNEQFF
d_gene: -
v_gene: TRBV11-2
j_gene: TRBJ2-1
abundance: few

CDR3nt: TGTGCCTGGAACACACAGGTGAACACTGAAGCTTTCTTT
CDR3aa: CAWNTQVNTEAFF
d_gene: -
v_gene: TRBV30
j_gene: TRBJ1-1
abundance: many

CDR3nt: TGTGCCAGCAGCTGGGCCCAGGGGCCCTATGGCTACACCTTC
CDR3aa: CASSWAQGPYGYTF
d_gene: -
v_gene: TRBV5-4
j_gene: TRBJ1-2
abundance: -